Sequencing of this T cell receptor beta chain was carried out in a study of T cell clonality in common variable immunodeficiency. J was trimmed by 5 bases and V by 4 bases; bases with no gene match: 12. This CDR3 has 16 amino acids. Germline CDR1 and CDR2: SNHLY and FYNNEI. Note on this clone: Its cognate antigen is unknown. The CDR3 extends 3 residues past the end of the read, so its final part is completed from the germline J gene.

Study-level results: In common variable immunodeficiency, TCR beta chains reportedly carried fewer deletions and N-nucleotide insertions. CVID subjects shared fewer TCRbeta clones than healthy controls did.

All CVID subjects were on immunoglobulin replacement for at least one year. Heparinized whole blood, about 5 to 8.5 ml, came from each donor. Measured with immunoSEQ multiplex PCR; TCRdb has only the in-frame clones, and not every one. The record shows about 20,000 clones for this sample, with no singletons present. The chain links TRBV2 to TRBJ2-5; 8 bases match TRBD2. The specimen sequenced was peripheral blood mononuclear cells. This receptor was taken from a human donor with common variable immunodeficiency. The CDR3 protein is CASSAPTSEGGETQYF. The covered CDR3 bases are TGTGCCAGCAGTGCCCCGACTAGCGAGGGGGGTGAGACC. Variable domain in full (rest from reference TRBV2 and TRBJ2-5): EPEVTQTPSHQVTQMGQEVILRCVPISNHLYFYWYRQILGQKVEFLVSFYNNEISEKSEIFDDQFSVERPDGSNFTLKIRSTKLEDSAMYFCASSAPTSEGGETQYFGPGTRLLVL.